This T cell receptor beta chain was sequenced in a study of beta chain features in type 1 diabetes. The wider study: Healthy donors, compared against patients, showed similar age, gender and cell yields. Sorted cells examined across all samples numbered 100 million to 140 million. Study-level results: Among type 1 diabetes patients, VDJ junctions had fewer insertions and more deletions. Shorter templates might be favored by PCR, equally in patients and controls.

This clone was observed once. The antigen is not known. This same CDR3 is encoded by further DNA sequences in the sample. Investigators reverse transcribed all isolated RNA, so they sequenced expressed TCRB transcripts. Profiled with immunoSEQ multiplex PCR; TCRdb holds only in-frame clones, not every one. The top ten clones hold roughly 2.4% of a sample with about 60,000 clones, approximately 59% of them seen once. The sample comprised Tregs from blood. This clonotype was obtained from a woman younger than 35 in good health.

The CDR3 DNA reads as TGTGCCAGCTCACCCGGACAGGGTGGGGAGACCCAGTACTTC. The encoded protein is CASSPGQGGETQYF. V usage is TRBV18 and J usage is TRBJ2-5; 8 bases agree with TRBD1. CDR3 length equals 14 residues. Trimming removed 3 bases from V and 5 bases from J; junction bases left unmatched: 5. From germline, CDR1 is KGHSH and CDR2 LQKENI.